Listed below are T cell receptor beta chains from one sample, sequenced in a study of blood T cell repertoires in COVID-19. Clones were sequenced by immunoSEQ multiplex PCR, and TCRdb holds only the in-frame ones, with some missing. This sample has approximately 300,000 clones; 75% to 90% occur once, and the top ten carry roughly 6.3%. The sequenced material came from peripheral blood. All receptors derive from a woman in her forties or fifties with COVID-19, enrolled during active disease. Each CDR3 is given with its conserved first and last residue. D genes are given only for firm matches. Rows may omit the clone size; those that give it use once, few, many or a size class.

v_call	d_call	clone_size	j_call	cdr3_nt	cdr3_aa
TRBV19	.	.	TRBJ2-4	TGTGCCAGTAACCCCGGGAACGATCTAGCCAAAAACATTCAGTACTTC	CASNPGNDLAKNIQYF
TRBV30	.	once	TRBJ1-1	TGTGCCTGGGCTTTAGGAGGGGAGACTGAAGCTTTCTTT	CAWALGGETEAFF
TRBV30	.	.	TRBJ1-4	TGTGCCTGGAGTCTTACAGGACGAACCGATGAAAAACTGTTTTTT	CAWSLTGRTDEKLFF
TRBV19	.	.	TRBJ1-1	TGTGCCAGTCTCACTAACGGGGGTTTAGCTTTCTTT	CASLTNGGLAFF
TRBV19	TRBD2	once	TRBJ2-1	TGTGCCAGTAGTATTGCGGGAGGGCTCAACAATGAGCAGTTCTTC	CASSIAGGLNNEQFF
TRBV5-6	.	.	TRBJ2-1	TGTGCCAGCAGCTCTGAGACAGTTAGGGTCCACTACAATGAGCAGTTCTTC	CASSSETVRVHYNEQFF
TRBV7-2	TRBD1	.	TRBJ2-7	TGTGCCAGCAGCTTGACCCCGTCGGGACAGGGCTCCTACGAGCAGTACTTC	CASSLTPSGQGSYEQYF
TRBV7-6	TRBD2	.	TRBJ2-1	TGTGCCAGCAGCTTATTGGGGGCTAGCGGGACCAATGAGCAGTTCTTC	CASSLLGASGTNEQFF
TRBV3-1/TRBV3-2	.	few	TRBJ2-7	TGTGCCAGCAGCCAAGTTGGGCGCGAGCAGTACTTC	CASSQVGREQYF
TRBV4-3	.	.	TRBJ2-4	TGCGCCAGCAGCCAAGATTGGGGACAAGAGATTCAGTACTTC	CASSQDWGQEIQYF
TRBV6-6	.	once	TRBJ2-3	TGTGCCAGCAGTCAAACCGGGACTGCCTCGTTCGCAGATACGCAGTATTTT	CASSQTGTASFADTQYF
TRBV9	TRBD2	.	TRBJ2-2	TGTGCCAGCAGCAGAGGGACTAGCGGATCAACCGGGGAGCTGTTTTTT	CASSRGTSGSTGELFF
TRBV19	.	.	TRBJ2-3	TGTGCCAGTAAAAGGGAGTGGGGCACAGATACGCAGTATTTT	CASKREWGTDTQYF
TRBV9	TRBD1	.	TRBJ2-7	TGTGCCAGCAGCGTAGCGGCAGGGGGCGGGCAGTCCTACGAGCAGTACTTC	CASSVAAGGGQSYEQYF
TRBV12-1	.	once	TRBJ2-1	TGTGCCAGCACCCACCCTCCACGGACTAGCGGGAGGAGGTACAATGAGCAGTTCTTC	CASTHPPRTSGRRYNEQFF
TRBV5-1	TRBD2	.	TRBJ2-6	TGCGCCAGCAGCCCGGGAGGGGGGGCCAACGTCCTGACTTTC	CASSPGGGANVLTF
TRBV11-3	TRBD2	.	TRBJ2-3	TGTGCCAGCAGCTTAGGTCTAGCGGGAGTTCGGGGCACACGAAATACGCAGTATTTT	CASSLGLAGVRGTRNTQYF
TRBV6-6	.	.	TRBJ1-2	TGTGCCAGCAGTTACCAGGGGTTCTATGGCTACACCTTC	CASSYQGFYGYTF
TRBV14	TRBD2	few	TRBJ2-2	TGTGCCAGCAGCGGACTAGCGGGAGGGCGGAACACCGGGGAGCTGTTTTTT	CASSGLAGGRNTGELFF
TRBV6-5	TRBD1	.	TRBJ2-7	TGTGCCAGCAGAGCCAGGGGGCACGAGCAGTACTTC	CASRARGHEQYF
TRBV18	TRBD1	.	TRBJ2-2	TGTGCCAGCTCATCATACTCCGGGACAGCGAACACCGGGGAGCTGTTTTTT	CASSSYSGTANTGELFF
TRBV14	TRBD2	.	TRBJ2-2	TGTGCCAGCAGCCCGACGACTAGCGGGACTTCCGGGGAGCTGTTTTTT	CASSPTTSGTSGELFF
TRBV5-1	.	.	TRBJ2-2	TGCGCCAGCAGCTTCAACAGGGCTACGAACACCGGGGAGCTGTTTTTT	CASSFNRATNTGELFF
TRBV3-1/TRBV3-2	TRBD1	.	TRBJ1-1	TGTGCCAGCAGCCAAGATCGCGGGACAGGCAACACTGAAGCTTTCTTT	CASSQDRGTGNTEAFF
TRBV9	TRBD2	few	TRBJ2-7	TGTGCCAGCAGCGTAGTAAGCGGGAGCTTAGTCGAGCAGTACTTC	CASSVVSGSLVEQYF
TRBV7-3	TRBD2	.	TRBJ2-2	TGTGCCAGCAGCTTAACCAGCGGGGGGACCGGGGAGCTGTTTTTT	CASSLTSGGTGELFF
TRBV4-3	TRBD2	once	TRBJ2-2	TGCGCCAGCAGCCAAGATTTACTAGCGGGAGATCCCGGGGAGCTGTTTTTT	CASSQDLLAGDPGELFF
TRBV4-2	TRBD2	.	TRBJ2-7	TGTGCCAGCAGCCCAGACAGCGGGGTTGAGCAGTACTTC	CASSPDSGVEQYF
TRBV5-5	TRBD1	.	TRBJ2-2	TGTGCCAGCAGCTTGGATAGGGGGCGGAACACCGGGGAGCTGTTTTTT	CASSLDRGRNTGELFF
TRBV7-9	.	.	TRBJ1-2	TGTGCCAGCAGCTTATCCAGCTATGGCTACACCTTC	CASSLSSYGYTF
TRBV18	TRBD1	.	TRBJ2-2	TGTGCCAGCTCACCCTTGACAGGGACCACCGGGGAGCTGTTTTTT	CASSPLTGTTGELFF
TRBV10-3	.	.	TRBJ1-6	TGTGCCATCAGTGGGCAGGAAAGCTCCTATAATTCACCCCTCCACTTT	CAISGQESSYNSPLHF
TRBV5-5	.	.	TRBJ1-2	.	CASSFGPGNGYTF
TRBV19	.	.	TRBJ1-3	TGTGCCAGTCCGAGTGGAAACACCATATATTTT	CASPSGNTIYF
TRBV10-2	TRBD2	.	TRBJ2-1	TGCGCCAGCAGTCCTCTAGCGGGAGCATTTGAGCAGTTCTTC	CASSPLAGAFEQFF